Below, 25 T cell receptor beta chains from the same sample are listed, as sequenced in a study of post-analysis software for immune sequencing data. No antigen is known for these receptors. Prepared libraries of TCR beta cDNA carried unique molecular identifiers. TCRdb re-analysed the PCR reads in MiXCR, keeping a single row per CDR3 protein. The data contain about 200,000 distinct CDR3 sequences, approximately 28% of them singletons. Study results and caveats: Relative to controls, patients had a handful of TRBV segments at higher frequency, with TRBV5-6, TRBV5-1 and TRBV20-1 among these.

The sample taken for sequencing was blood. These receptors all stem from a girl younger than 18 with multiple sclerosis.

This clonotype was found a few times. The rearrangement uses TRBV5-1 and TRBJ1-2; the D gene is possibly TRBD1 (6 bases). Germline CDR1 SGHRS, CDR2 YFSETQ. Between the trimmed V and J ends, which lost 4 bases and 8 bases, there was a span of 15 bases. CDR3 length: 13 amino acids. CDR3 protein: CASSDQGSWGYTF. CDR3 DNA: TGCGCCAGCAGCGACCAGGGGTCCTGGGGCTACACCTTC.

This clonotype was detected ten times or more. The chain couples TRBV20-1 to TRBJ1-2; 7 bases are a match to TRBD1. The CDR3 spans 13 residues. Trimming at V came to 3 bases and at J to 3 bases, leaving 4 bases not matched to a gene. Germline CDR1 is DFQATT and CDR2 is SNEGSKA (reference sequence). CDR3 loop: CSARQGEYYGYTF. Written as DNA, the CDR3 is TGCAGTGCTAGGCAGGGGGAATACTATGGCTACACCTTC.

This chain connects TRBV20-1 to TRBJ2-1; the D is unclear. Trimming took 3 bases from V and 3 from J, leaving 3 bases between them. Germline V gene data show CDR1 as DFQATT and CDR2 as SNEGSKA (reference sequence). CDR3 size: 11 residues. The CDR3 is CSASYYNEQFF. The CDR3 DNA reads as TGCAGTGCTAGTTACTACAATGAGCAGTTCTTC.

This clonotype was counted only a few times. This sequence joins TRBV5-1 and TRBJ1-4; D may be TRBD1 (5 bases). From germline, CDR1 is SGHRS and CDR2 YFSETQ. V lost 0 bases, J lost 5 bases, and 8 bases lay in between. CDR3 length equals 14 residues. The CDR3 sequence is CASSLDRWNEKLFF. The CDR3 region has the DNA TGCGCCAGCAGCTTGGACAGGTGGAATGAAAAACTGTTTTTT.

V is TRBV29-1 and J is TRBJ2-1; D gene ambiguous. Trimming pared 4 bases from V and 8 bases from J, leaving 21 bases between. The CDR3 sequence is 15 residues long. The V gene's germline CDR1 is SQVTM and CDR2 ANQGSEA. The CDR3 here is CSVGHPPGWRYEQFF. As DNA, the CDR3 is TGCAGCGTTGGCCACCCCCCGGGCTGGCGGTATGAGCAGTTCTTC.

CDR3 residues: CASTPFLAGEETQYF. In DNA, the CDR3 is TGCGCCAGCACTCCCTTCCTAGCGGGAGAAGAGACCCAGTACTTC. This rearrangement joins TRBV5-1 to TRBJ2-5; 10 nucleotides agree with TRBD2. From germline, CDR1 is SGHRS and CDR2 YFSETQ. The CDR3 covers 15 residues. V was pared by 6 bases and J by 3 bases, with 8 bases of the junction left unmatched.

V is TRBV7-2 and J is TRBJ2-7; D possibly corresponds to TRBD1 (6 bases). There are 16 residues in the CDR3. CDR1 SGHTA and CDR2 FQGNSA come from the germline V gene. Trimming stripped 3 bases from V and 0 bases from J, with 15 bases between. In DNA, the CDR3 is TGTGCCAGCAGCTTCGACTCAACAGGGACCTCCTACGAGCAGTACTTC. Its translation: CASSFDSTGTSYEQYF.

Worth noting for this clonotype: A read error may be the cause here, since a much bigger clone is one base away. The chain couples TRBV6-1 to TRBJ2-1; D gene ambiguous. V gave up 11 bases and J gave up 9 bases, with 14 bases separating them. The CDR3 consists of 11 residues. CDR1 and CDR2 (germline): MNHNS, SASEGT. This CDR3 reads CACKLPVEQFF. The CDR3 DNA reads as TGTGCCTGCAAGCTCCCCGTTGAGCAGTTCTTC.

The rearrangement uses TRBV2 and TRBJ2-5; 8 nucleotides line up with TRBD2. Unmatched junction bases numbered 13, after V lost 7 bases and J lost 3 bases. Germline CDR1 and CDR2: SNHLY and FYNNEI. This CDR3 comprises 16 residues. CDR3 sequence: CASTRGDLAGKETQYF. The CDR3 DNA is TGTGCCAGCACCAGAGGGGACCTAGCGGGTAAAGAGACCCAGTACTTC.

This clonotype was recorded at least ten times. The rearrangement links TRBV5-1 to TRBJ2-3; 13 nucleotides align to TRBD2. CDR3 length: 19 amino acids. Losses at the gene ends were 4 bases for V and 0 bases for J; bases not matched to a gene: 11. Germline V gene data show CDR1 as SGHRS and CDR2 as YFSETQ. The chain's CDR3 is CASSRARTSGGTSTDTQYF. The CDR3 DNA follows: TGCGCCAGCAGCCGGGCTAGGACTAGCGGGGGAACTAGCACAGATACGCAGTATTTT. Supplemented by reference TRBV5-1 and TRBJ2-3, the full variable domain reads KAGVTQTPRYLIKTRGQQVTLSCSPISGHRSVSWYQQTPGQGLQFLFEYFSETQRNKGNFPGRFSGRQFSNSRSEMNVSTLELGDSALYLCASSRARTSGGTSTDTQYFGPGTRLTVL.

This clonotype has only a few counts. J is TRBJ1-2 and V is TRBV18, with D perhaps matching TRBD1 (5 bases). CDR3 length: 14 residues. CDR1 and CDR2 from the germline V gene are KGHSH and LQKENI. The ends were cut back, 3 bases at V and 8 bases at J, with 16 bases in the middle. CDR3 sequence (DNA): TGTGCCAGCTCACCGCTGGACAACGGGGACGGCTACACCTTC. It encodes CASSPLDNGDGYTF.

This clonotype turned up a few times. The chain carries TRBV28 and TRBJ1-6; the match to TRBD1 covers 8 bases. The J segment lost 7 bases and the V segment lost 6 bases, leaving 8 bases of the junction unmatched. Germline V gene data show CDR1 as MDHEN and CDR2 as SYDVKM. The CDR3 runs 15 residues. The CDR3 DNA follows: TGTGCCAGCAGCCTCCGGACAGGGAAGAATTCACCCCTCCACTTT. Translation: CASSLRTGKNSPLHF.

This clonotype was recorded many times. The chain carries TRBV27 and TRBJ2-7; D is ambiguous. The CDR3 is 15 amino acids. The germline CDR1 and CDR2 sequences are MNHEY and SMNVEV (reference sequence). V lost 3 bases and J 1 base, leaving 13 bases between the germline ends. In nucleotides, the CDR3 is TGTGCCAGCAGTTTTACGCCCCAGAGATCCTACGAGCAGTACTTC. Translating gives CASSFTPQRSYEQYF.

With regard to this clonotype: Since a much larger clone is just one base distant, this may be a read error. J is TRBJ2-3 and V is TRBV4-1; 7 positions agree with TRBD2. Per germline, CDR1 MGHRA and CDR2 YSYEKL. The CDR3 covers 16 residues. This CDR3 reads CTSSPRGLRYTDTQYF. The CDR3 region has the DNA TGCACCAGCAGCCCAAGGGGACTACGATACACAGATACGCAGTATTTT.

This clonotype was counted many times. The genes are TRBV29-1 and TRBJ1-2; D uncertain. The V end was cut by 4 bases, the J end by 6 bases, with 6 bases between. The CDR3 has 10 residues. Germline CDR1 is SQVTM and CDR2 is ANQGSEA. CDR3 sequence: CSVAGNGYTF. In DNA form, the CDR3 reads TGCAGCGTTGCTGGGAATGGCTACACCTTC.

This chain connects TRBV27 to TRBJ2-1; perhaps TRBD2 as D (6 bases). The CDR3 sequence is 17 residues long. The V gene's germline CDR1 is MNHEY and CDR2 SMNVEV (reference sequence). Trimming removed 1 base from V and 5 bases from J, with 18 bases in between. The CDR3 DNA follows: TGTGCCAGCAGTTTATTTCGCGGGGTGGGGATTCACAATGAGCAGTTCTTC. It codes for CASSLFRGVGIHNEQFF.

The CDR3 sequence: CSVEGRGSDSGRSRLQYF. The CDR3 DNA is TGCAGCGTTGAAGGGCGGGGTTCAGATAGCGGGAGGTCTAGGCTCCAGTACTTC. The chain combines TRBV29-1 with TRBJ2-4; the match to TRBD2 covers 10 bases. The CDR3 length is 18 residues. Looked up from germline, CDR1 is SQVTM and CDR2 is ANQGSEA. J was trimmed by 13 bases and V by 1 base; bases with no gene match: 22.

The sample holds many counts of this clonotype. The V call is TRBV4-1, the J call TRBJ2-7; TRBD2 matches 10 bases. The germline V gene has CDR1 MGHRA and CDR2 YSYEKL. V trimming: 1 base; J trimming: 5 bases; junction bases outside the gene matches: 11. CDR3 size: 17 residues. CDR3 DNA: TGCGCCAGCAGCCAAGTCGTGATGGGACTAGCGTCCCACGAGCAGTACTTC. Translation gives CASSQVVMGLASHEQYF.

This clonotype was observed a handful of times. The chain recombines TRBV20-1 with TRBJ1-2; D remains ambiguous. The V gene's germline CDR1 is DFQATT and CDR2 SNEGSKA (reference sequence). The CDR3 is 14 amino acids. The V end was cut by 6 bases, the J end by 5 bases, with 19 bases between. CDR3 in DNA: TGCAGTGCCCCTCCTCCCAGCAGGTTGTATGGCTACACCTTC. Its translation is CSAPPPSRLYGYTF.

About this clonotype itself: Possible read error: a much larger clone is one base away. This chain links TRBV7-8 with TRBJ2-1; 8 positions agree with TRBD2. The CDR3 has 19 amino acids. The V and J ends lost 4 bases and 4 bases, in that order; junction bases with no gene match: 18. The V gene's germline CDR1 is SGHVS and CDR2 FQNEAQ. The CDR3 sequence is CASSSNAFSAAGVYNEQFF. The CDR3 nucleotides read TGTGCCAGCAGCTCTAACGCTTTTAGCGCAGCGGGGGTGTACAATGAGCAGTTCTTC.

This clonotype has at least ten counts. V is TRBV10-2 and J is TRBJ2-3; TRBD2 is a possible D gene (6 bases). Trimming shortened V by 7 bases and J by 5 bases, and 13 bases separated the two germline ends. This CDR3 has 13 residues. CDR1 and CDR2 (germline): WSHSY, SAAADI. Here the CDR3 reads CASTGLALDTQYF. The CDR3 nucleotides are TGCGCCAGCACGGGTCTAGCGTTAGATACGCAGTATTTT.

At least ten counts were recorded for this clonotype. The genes are TRBV7-2 and TRBJ1-5; the D gene is possibly TRBD1 (5 bases). The germline V gene has CDR1 SGHTA and CDR2 FQGNSA. This CDR3 contains 16 residues. Deletions cut 1 base from V and 0 bases from J, with 10 bases between. The CDR3 loop is CASSLVGGSSNQPQHF. CDR3 bases: TGTGCCAGCAGCTTAGTCGGGGGATCTAGCAATCAGCCCCAGCATTTT.

Note on this clonotype: This could be a read error, since a much larger clone is one nucleotide away. The chain links TRBV7-2 to TRBJ2-7, with 10 bases matching TRBD2. The CDR3 extends over 15 amino acids. After removal of 8 bases from V and 5 bases from J, the junction contained 12 bases not matched to a gene. Per the germline V gene, CDR1 is SGHTA and CDR2 is FQGNSA. As DNA, the CDR3 is TGTGCCAGCGGCTACCGAGCGGGAGGGCAGAACGAGCAGTACTTC. It is translated as CASGYRAGGQNEQYF.

This clonotype was counted between two and nine times. V usage is TRBV20-1 and J usage is TRBJ2-1; D remains unclear. Germline V gives CDR1 DFQATT, CDR2 SNEGSKA (reference sequence). This CDR3 contains 14 residues. The V gene lost 5 bases and the J gene lost 0 bases, with 11 bases spanning the gap. The CDR3 DNA reads as TGCAGTGCTCCGGAGTGGAGCTCCTACAATGAGCAGTTCTTC. Translated, it gives CSAPEWSSYNEQFF.

This clonotype has ten or more counts. The J gene is TRBJ2-7, the V gene TRBV5-1, with D perhaps matching TRBD1 (6 bases). The CDR3 is 14 residues long. Trimming cost V 2 bases and J 2 bases, with 11 bases left between them. CDR1 and CDR2 (germline): SGHRS, YFSETQ. CDR3 bases: TGCGCCAGCAGCTTTAATCGGGACACCTACGAGCAGTACTTC. It codes for CASSFNRDTYEQYF.